This T cell receptor (beta chain) was identified in a study of blood T cell repertoires in COVID-19 (dated by TCRdb to 2019 to 2021). As for the study more broadly: Collaborator samples came from the United States, Italy and Spain and covered acute and convalescent phases of COVID-19. The samples were drawn from two sources: the first 160 participants of the ongoing ImmuneRACE study, and over 950 subjects contributed by 6 global collaborators. The prospective study material was composed of cDNA or gDNA derived from T cells, B-cell-depleted T cells, or PBMCs. Where HLA class I and class II types were available, the types were taken from metadata supplied by the sample provider, not from assay-based typing. Subjects who had been exposed to COVID-19, were actively infected with it, or had recovered from it provided the deeply sampled blood TCRbeta repertoires that made up the dataset. Nearly every sample came with metadata listing a de-identified subject ID, COVID-19 status, age in years and sex. The repertoires were released in a freely available public database meant as a resource for research on the immune response to SARS-CoV-2.

Of note for this clone: Its antigen is unknown. No much larger clone is present one base from it, and per-base qualities are unavailable.

TCRbeta CDR3 regions were amplified from genomic DNA using the immunoSEQ Assay, a bias-controlled multiplex PCR. On the study's bioinformatics: Within the assay, amplification of reference gene primers was used to estimate how many nucleated cells each sample contained. To quantify the absolute abundance of each unique TCRbeta CDR3 rearrangement, sequence reads were collapsed and filtered. Productive Simpson clonality was computed per sample as the square root of Simpson's diversity index over productive rearrangements. TCRdb took over this immuneACCESS table, retaining in-frame rearrangements with V and J assigned. Such tables are incomplete; in checked studies, under half of the missing clones stem from an unresolved V gene, and the remainder is unexplained. The V and J calls and the clone size are those of that table, but D and trimming were determined from the DNA. The sample profile shows tens of thousands of clones; 82% of them were found once. Around 14% of the sample is taken by the ten largest.

Study-wide findings and limitations: How much clinical and demographic metadata was included differed by source and by participant, and the metadata was provided uncurated.

The collaborating institutions used their own protocols to collect whole blood in K2EDTA tubes. For TCRbeta analysis, collaborators shipped samples as frozen whole blood, isolated PBMCs, or DNA extracted from either of those sample types. The germline V gene encodes CDR1 SGHNT and CDR2 YYREEE (reference sequence). V sheds 1 base and J sheds 4 bases, leaving 12 bases between their ends. The cysteine opens and the phenylalanine closes a CDR3 of 16 amino acids. Just the 48-base CDR3 DNA is kept, in frame starting at base 1. The receptor's source is a human donor with acute or convalescent COVID-19. The donor label of this sample is uncertain. The rearranged chain carries TRBV5-4 and TRBJ1-6, and TRBD1 may be the D gene, going by 6 matching bases. Input material: peripheral blood. In nucleotide form, the sequence is TGTGCCAGCAGCTTGAGGGGGGGGACTTATAATTCACCCCTCCACTTT. Its protein product is CASSLRGGTYNSPLHF. The CDR3 plus the reference TRBV5-4 and TRBJ1-6 genes for the other parts give the full variable domain: ETGVTQSPTHLIKTRGQQVTLRCSSQSGHNTVSWYQQALGQGPQFIFQYYREEENGRGNFPPRFSGLQFPNYSSELNVNALELDDSALYLCASSLRGGTYNSPLHFGNGTRLTVT.